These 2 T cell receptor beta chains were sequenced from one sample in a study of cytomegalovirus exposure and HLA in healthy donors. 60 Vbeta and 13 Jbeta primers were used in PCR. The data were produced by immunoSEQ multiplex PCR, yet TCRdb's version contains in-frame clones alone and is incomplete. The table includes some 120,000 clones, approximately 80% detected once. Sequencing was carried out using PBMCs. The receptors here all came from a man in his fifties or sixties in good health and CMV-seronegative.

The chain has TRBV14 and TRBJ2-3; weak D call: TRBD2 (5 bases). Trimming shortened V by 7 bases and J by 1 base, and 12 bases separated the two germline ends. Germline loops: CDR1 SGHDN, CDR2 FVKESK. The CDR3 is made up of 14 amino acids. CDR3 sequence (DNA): TGTGCCAGCACCCGGGGTCGGGGCACAGATACGCAGTATTTT. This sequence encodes CASTRGRGTDTQYF. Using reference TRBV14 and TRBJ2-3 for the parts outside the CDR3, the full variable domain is EAGVTQFPSHSVIEKGQTVTLRCDPISGHDNLYWYRRVMGKEIKFLLHFVKESKQDESGMPNNRFLAERTGGTYSTLKVQPAELEDSGVYFCASTRGRGTDTQYFGPGTRLTVL.

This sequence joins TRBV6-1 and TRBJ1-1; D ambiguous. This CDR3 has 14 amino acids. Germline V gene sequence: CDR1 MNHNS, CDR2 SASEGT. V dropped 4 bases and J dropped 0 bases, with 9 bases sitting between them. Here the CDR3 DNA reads TGTGCCAGCAGTGTATCGGACTTGAACACTGAAGCTTTCTTT. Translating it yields CASSVSDLNTEAFF.